This T cell receptor beta chain was observed in a study of blood T cell repertoires in COVID-19 (TCRdb year 2020). Some background on the complete study: Samples covering the acute and convalescent phases of COVID-19 were provided by collaborators in the United States, Italy and Spain. The material from the prospective study consisted of cDNA or gDNA derived from T cells, B-cell-depleted T cells, or PBMCs. Deeply sampled blood TCRbeta repertoires from subjects exposed to, actively infected with, or recovered from COVID-19 were included in the dataset. A freely available public database, intended as a resource for researchers studying the immune response to SARS-CoV-2, is where the repertoires were released. The samples were drawn from the first 160 participants of the ongoing ImmuneRACE study and from some 1,300 subjects provided by 6 global collaborators. The sample metadata nearly always contained a de-identified subject ID, COVID-19 status, age in years and sex. Where available, HLA class I and class II types were taken from metadata supplied by the sample provider and were not determined by assay-based typing. Overall study results and their limits: Clinical and demographic metadata were provided uncurated, with the amount varying by source and participant.

Each collaborating institution followed its own protocols to collect whole blood in K2EDTA tubes. For TCRbeta analysis, collaborator samples were shipped as frozen whole blood, as isolated PBMCs, or as DNA extracted from either sample type. A word on this clone: What this receptor recognizes is not known. Within one base of it there is no much larger clone, and no base qualities were kept.

TCRbeta CDR3 regions were amplified from genomic DNA by means of the immunoSEQ Assay, a bias-controlled multiplex PCR. Per the source publication's procedure: The number of nucleated cells in each sample was estimated from the amplification of reference gene primers within the assay. Sequence reads were collapsed and filtered to measure the absolute abundance of every unique TCRbeta CDR3 rearrangement. Productive Simpson clonality was computed per sample as the square root of Simpson's diversity index over productive rearrangements. TCRdb retrieved this table from immuneACCESS and kept in-frame rearrangements only. Not all clones are present; in checked studies, unresolved V genes account for under half, and no reason is known for the remainder. That table furnishes V, J and clone size, whereas the DNA furnished D and trimming. The sample table holds 60,000 to 85,000 clones, of which approximately 84% were seen once. About a third of the sample lies in the top ten.

The clonotype comes from a man between 65 and 85 years old with acute or convalescent COVID-19. Sequencing was done on a sample of peripheral blood.

The CDR3: CASSLTANYGYTF. The DNA is as follows: TGTGCCAGCAGCTTAACAGCTAACTATGGCTACACCTTC. The sequence links TRBV11-1 to TRBJ1-2; no D gene is confidently identified. In the germline V gene (reference sequence), CDR1 corresponds to SGHAT and CDR2 to FQDESV. V is shortened by 2 bases, J by 0 bases, and the region joining them spans 4 bases. From the cysteine through the phenylalanine, the CDR3 covers 13 amino acids. Of the read, only the CDR3 DNA is kept; its 39 bases are in frame from base 1.